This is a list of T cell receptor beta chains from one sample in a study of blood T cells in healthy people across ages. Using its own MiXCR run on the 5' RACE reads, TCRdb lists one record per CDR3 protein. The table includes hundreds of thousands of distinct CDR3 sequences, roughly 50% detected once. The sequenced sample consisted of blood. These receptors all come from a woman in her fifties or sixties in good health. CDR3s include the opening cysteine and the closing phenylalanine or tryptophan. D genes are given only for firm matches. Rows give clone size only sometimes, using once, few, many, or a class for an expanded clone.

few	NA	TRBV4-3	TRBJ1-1	TGCGCCAGCAGCCAAGATATTGGGGGGTCTGAAGCTTTCTTT	CASSQDIGGSEAFF
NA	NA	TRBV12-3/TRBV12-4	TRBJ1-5	TGTGCCAGCAGTCGCCAGACAGTGGATCAGCCCCAGCATTTT	CASSRQTVDQPQHF
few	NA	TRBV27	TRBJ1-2	TGTGCCAGCAGCCAGGGGATTGGCTACACCTTC	CASSQGIGYTF
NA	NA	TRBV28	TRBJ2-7	TGTGCCAGCAGTGAACCCCGTTATGGAATCTCCTACGAGCAGTACTTC	CASSEPRYGISYEQYF
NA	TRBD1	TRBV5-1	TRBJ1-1	TGCGCCAGCAGCTTGTGGGCGGGACAGGAGAACACTGAAGCTTTCTTT	CASSLWAGQENTEAFF
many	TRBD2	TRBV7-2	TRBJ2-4	TGTGCCAGCAGCTCGACAGCGGGGATGGCCAAAAACATTCAGTACTTC	CASSSTAGMAKNIQYF
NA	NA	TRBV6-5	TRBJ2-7	TGTGCCAGCAGTTGGGGCCATGGAAACGCCTACGAGCAGTACTTC	CASSWGHGNAYEQYF
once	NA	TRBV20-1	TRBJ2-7	TGCAGTGCTAGGAAGCAAGGGACTCACGAGCAGTACTTC	CSARKQGTHEQYF
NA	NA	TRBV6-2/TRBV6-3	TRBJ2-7	TGTGCCAGCAGGAGGGCCGCCCTCTCCTACGAGCAGTACTTC	CASRRAALSYEQYF
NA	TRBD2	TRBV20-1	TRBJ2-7	TGCAGTGCGGTATCGGGGGGGCTAGCTAGTTACGAGCAGTACTTC	CSAVSGGLASYEQYF
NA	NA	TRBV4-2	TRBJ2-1	TGTGCCAGCAGCCAAGGAAGTCGCGAATGGGGGGAGCAGTTCTTC	CASSQGSREWGEQFF
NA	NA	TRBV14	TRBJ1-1	TGTGCCAGCACCTCACGGTGGGGAACTGGCGCTTTCTTT	CASTSRWGTGAFF
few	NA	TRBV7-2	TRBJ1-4	TGTGCCAGCAGCCCCGGACATTCGGATAATGAAAAACTGTTTTTT	CASSPGHSDNEKLFF
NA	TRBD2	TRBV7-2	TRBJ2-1	TGTGCCAGCAGCCAGGGGGCGGTTCTAGCGGGAGGGCGTGAGCAGTTCTTC	CASSQGAVLAGGREQFF
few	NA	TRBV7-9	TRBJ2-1	TGTGCCAGCAGCTCCCACAGGGGTGGACCGGGAGGACGGTACAATGAGCAGTTCTTC	CASSSHRGGPGGRYNEQFF
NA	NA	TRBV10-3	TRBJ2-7	TGTGCCATCAGTGATGGGGTGGAGGGTAGCCCCTACGAGCAGTACTTC	CAISDGVEGSPYEQYF
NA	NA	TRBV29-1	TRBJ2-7	TGCAGCGTTGTCGTCCGGGGCCAATACAATGAGCAGTACTTC	CSVVVRGQYNEQYF
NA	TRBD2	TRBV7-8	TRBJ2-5	TGTGCCAGCAGCTTACGGCCTACGACTAGCGGCCAAGAGACCCAGTACTTC	CASSLRPTTSGQETQYF
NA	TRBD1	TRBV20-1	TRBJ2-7	TGCAGTGCAGATACAGGGGAAGGCTCCTACGAGCAGTACTTC	CSADTGEGSYEQYF
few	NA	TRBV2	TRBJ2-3	TGTGCCAGCAGTGTGGGAAATGTTCGCACAGATACGCAGTATTTT	CASSVGNVRTDTQYF